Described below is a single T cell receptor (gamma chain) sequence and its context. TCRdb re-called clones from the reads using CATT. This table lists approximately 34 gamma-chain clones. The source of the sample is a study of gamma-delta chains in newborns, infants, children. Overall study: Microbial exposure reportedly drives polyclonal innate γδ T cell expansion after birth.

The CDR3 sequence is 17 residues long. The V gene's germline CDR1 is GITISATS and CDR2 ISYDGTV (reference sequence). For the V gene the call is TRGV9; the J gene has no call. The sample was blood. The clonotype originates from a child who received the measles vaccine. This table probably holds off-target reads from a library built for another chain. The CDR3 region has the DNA TGTGCCTTCAAACCGGGGGATACGCCCGCTTTGACAGCACAACTCTTCTTT. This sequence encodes CAFKPGDTPALTAQLFF.